A selection of T cell receptor beta chains follows, all from one sample in a study of shared clonotypes between healthy human individuals. The table came from immunoSEQ multiplex PCR; TCRdb's copy has only in-frame clones and leaves some out. The sample carries fewer than 600,000 clones, approximately 77% recorded once. The sequenced sample was PBMCs. These receptors were obtained from a middle-aged woman in good health. Some clones in this sample may be carry-over from other donors' samples. The CDR3 runs from the conserved cysteine through the conserved F or W. A D gene is named only where the DNA matches it firmly. Clone size is not always given. Where it is, it says once, few, many or a class for expanded clones.

d_call	j_call	clone_size	v_call	cdr3_aa	cdr3_nt
-	TRBJ1-2	-	TRBV21-1	CASSDDRGRHGYTF	TGTGCCAGCAGCGACGACAGGGGAAGGCATGGCTACACCTTC
TRBD1	TRBJ2-7	-	TRBV7-2	CASSSRGGTEYEQYF	TGTGCCAGCAGCTCGAGAGGGGGCACTGAGTACGAGCAGTACTTC
TRBD1	TRBJ1-1	-	TRBV19	CASSIRAGTERTEAFF	TGTGCCAGTAGTATTAGGGCCGGGACAGAGCGCACTGAAGCTTTCTTT
TRBD2	TRBJ2-7	many	TRBV27	CASSRAGGTYEQYF	TGTGCCAGCAGTAGGGCGGGAGGCACCTACGAGCAGTACTTC
TRBD1	TRBJ2-2	-	TRBV7-9	CASSAGTGTTGELFF	TGTGCCAGCAGCGCCGGGACAGGGACCACCGGGGAGCTGTTTTTT
TRBD1	TRBJ1-1	once	TRBV28	CASSLTGTENTEAFF	TGTGCCAGCAGTCTGACCGGGACAGAGAACACTGAAGCTTTCTTT
-	TRBJ2-3	many	TRBV5-4	CASSLGSGTNTDTQYF	TGTGCCAGCAGCTTGGGTTCCGGGACCAACACAGATACGCAGTATTTT
-	TRBJ2-7	once	TRBV10-3	CAISDWFEQYF	TGTGCCATCAGTGACTGGTTCGAGCAGTACTTC
-	TRBJ1-2	-	TRBV7-8	CASSLIEAEANYGYTF	TGTGCCAGCAGCTTAATCGAGGCGGAGGCGAACTATGGCTACACCTTC
-	TRBJ2-7	-	TRBV5-8	CASSRGYEQYF	TGTGCCAGCTCCAGGGGTTACGAGCAGTACTTC
-	TRBJ2-3	once	TRBV5-1	CASSIGQYSSNTQYF	TGCGCCAGCAGCATCGGACAGTATTCTTCGAATACGCAGTATTTT
TRBD1	TRBJ2-3	-	TRBV27	CASSLDRGDTQYF	TGTGCCAGCAGTTTAGACAGGGGTGATACGCAGTATTTT
-	TRBJ2-7	-	TRBV30	CAWSVRRSRAITYEQYF	TGTGCCTGGAGTGTACGGCGCTCGAGGGCGATAACCTACGAGCAGTACTTC
TRBD1	TRBJ2-7	-	TRBV5-4	CAIAKVDRANEQYF	TGTGCCATTGCGAAAGTTGACAGGGCCAACGAGCAGTACTTC